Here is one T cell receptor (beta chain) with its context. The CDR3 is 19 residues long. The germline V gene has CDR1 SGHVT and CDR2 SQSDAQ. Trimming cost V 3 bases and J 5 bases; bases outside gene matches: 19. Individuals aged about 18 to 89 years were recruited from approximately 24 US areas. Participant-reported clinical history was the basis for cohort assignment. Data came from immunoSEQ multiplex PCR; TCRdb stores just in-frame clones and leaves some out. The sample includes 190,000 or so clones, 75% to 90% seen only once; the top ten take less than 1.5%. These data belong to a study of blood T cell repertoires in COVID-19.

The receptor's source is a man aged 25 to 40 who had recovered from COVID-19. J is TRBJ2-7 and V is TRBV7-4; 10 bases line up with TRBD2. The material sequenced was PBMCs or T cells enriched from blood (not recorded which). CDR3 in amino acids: CASSFDTQSSGSGDDEQYF. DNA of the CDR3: TGTGCCAGCAGCTTCGATACCCAATCTAGCGGGAGCGGAGACGACGAGCAGTACTTC. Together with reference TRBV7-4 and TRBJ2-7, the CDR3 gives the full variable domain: GAGVSQSPRYKVAKRGRDVALRCDSISGHVTLYWYRQTLGQGSEVLTYSQSDAQRDKSGRPSGRFSAERPERSVSTLKIQRTEQGDSAVYLCASSFDTQSSGSGDDEQYFGPGTRLTVT.